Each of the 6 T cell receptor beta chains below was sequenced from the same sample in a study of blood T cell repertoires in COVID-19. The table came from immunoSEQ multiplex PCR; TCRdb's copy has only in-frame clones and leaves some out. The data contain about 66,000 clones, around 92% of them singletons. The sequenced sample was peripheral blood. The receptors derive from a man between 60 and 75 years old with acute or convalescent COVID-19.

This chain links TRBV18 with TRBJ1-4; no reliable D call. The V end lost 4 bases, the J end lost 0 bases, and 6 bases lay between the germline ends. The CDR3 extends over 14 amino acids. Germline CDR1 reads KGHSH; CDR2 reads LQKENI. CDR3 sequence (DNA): TGTGCCAGCTCACTTACGGCAACTAATGAAAAACTGTTTTTT. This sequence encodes CASSLTATNEKLFF.

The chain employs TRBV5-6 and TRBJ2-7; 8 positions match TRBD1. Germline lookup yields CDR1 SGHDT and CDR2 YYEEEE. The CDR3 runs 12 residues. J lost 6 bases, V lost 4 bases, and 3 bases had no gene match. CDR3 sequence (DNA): TGTGCCAGCAGCGACGACAGGGGCGAGCAGTACTTC. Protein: CASSDDRGEQYF.

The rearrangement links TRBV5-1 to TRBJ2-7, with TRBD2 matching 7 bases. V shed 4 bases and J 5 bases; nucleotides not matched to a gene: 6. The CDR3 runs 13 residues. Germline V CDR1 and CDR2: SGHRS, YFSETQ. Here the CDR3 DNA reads TGCGCCAGCAGCCCTAGGGGAGGGAACGAGCAGTACTTC. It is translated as CASSPRGGNEQYF.

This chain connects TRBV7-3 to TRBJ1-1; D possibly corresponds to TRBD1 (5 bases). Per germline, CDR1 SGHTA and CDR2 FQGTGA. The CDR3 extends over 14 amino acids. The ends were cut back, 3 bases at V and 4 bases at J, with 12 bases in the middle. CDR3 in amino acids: CASSFSSGGTEAFF. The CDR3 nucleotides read TGTGCCAGCAGCTTTTCCTCCGGGGGCACTGAAGCTTTCTTT.

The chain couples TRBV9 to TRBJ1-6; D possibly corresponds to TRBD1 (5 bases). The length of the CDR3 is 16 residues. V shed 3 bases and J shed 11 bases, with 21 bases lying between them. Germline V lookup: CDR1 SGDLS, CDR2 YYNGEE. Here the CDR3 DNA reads TGTGCCAGCAGCGCCGACAGCGAGAGGAGAGTCGCACCCCTCCACTTT. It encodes CASSADSERRVAPLHF.

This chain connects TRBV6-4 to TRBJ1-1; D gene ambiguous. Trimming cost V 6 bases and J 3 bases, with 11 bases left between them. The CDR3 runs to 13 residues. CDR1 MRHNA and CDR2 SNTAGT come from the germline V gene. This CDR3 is CASSQVRDTEAFF. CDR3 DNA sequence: TGTGCCAGCAGCCAAGTTCGGGACACTGAAGCTTTCTTT.